Each of the 10 T cell receptor beta chains below was sequenced from the same sample in a study of shared clonotypes between healthy human individuals. Method: immunoSEQ multiplex PCR; TCRdb's copy keeps in-frame clones and lacks some. Of approximately 440,000 clones listed, 77% were seen once; the top ten hold approximately 12%. Sequences were obtained from PBMCs. The origin of the receptors is a woman in her forties in good health. Some clones in this sample may be carry-over from other donors' samples.

A note on this clone: A far larger clone is one base from this, pointing to a likely read error. CDR3 loop: CASSQGVAKGYAFF. The DNA for the CDR3 is TGTGCCAGCAGCCAAGGTGTCGCCAAGGGGTATGCTTTCTTT. The rearrangement links TRBV14 to TRBJ1-1; D might be TRBD1 (5 bases). Germline V CDR1 and CDR2: SGHDN, FVKESK. V lost 1 base and J 11 bases, leaving 17 bases between the germline ends. The CDR3 length is 14 residues.

On this clone: Different DNA sequences within this sample yield the same CDR3. The genes are TRBV5-1 and TRBJ2-7; 8 nucleotides agree with TRBD2. Germline CDR1 SGHRS, CDR2 YFSETQ. The V segment lost 4 bases and the J segment 0 bases; nucleotides outside the gene matches: 6. The length of the CDR3 is 15 residues. CDR3 coding DNA: TGCGCCAGCAGCCCCGGGGGGGGAAGCTCCTACGAGCAGTACTTC. Translated, it gives CASSPGGGSSYEQYF.

The chain recombines TRBV11-2 with TRBJ2-7; tentative D call: TRBD2 (6 bases). The CDR3 runs 14 residues. Germline CDR1 reads SGHAT; CDR2 reads FQNNGV. The germline V and J ends were trimmed by 4 bases and 4 bases, with 14 bases remaining between them. In nucleotides, the CDR3 is TGTGCCAGCAGCTCTCCGCGGGCGGGGTACGAGCAGTACTTC. This translates into CASSSPRAGYEQYF.

Points on this clone: A far larger clone lies a single base away; this is likely a read error. The chain recombines TRBV28 with TRBJ1-2, with a tentative D call TRBD1 (6 bases). Germline V gene sequence: CDR1 MDHEN, CDR2 SYDVKM. This CDR3 is 14 amino acids long. The chain's CDR3 is CASTKQGADYGYIF. CDR3 coding DNA: TGTGCCAGCACAAAACAGGGTGCCGACTATGGCTACATCTTC.

The chain links TRBV5-1 to TRBJ2-7; D is uncertain. The CDR3 is 14 amino acids. The V end was cut by 0 bases, the J end by 2 bases, with 9 bases between. Germline V gene data show CDR1 as SGHRS and CDR2 as YFSETQ. The CDR3 reads CASSLEGRTYEQYF. In nucleotides, the CDR3 is TGCGCCAGCAGCTTGGAAGGACGGACCTACGAGCAGTACTTC.

The gene calls are TRBV9 and TRBJ2-1, with TRBD2 matching 7 bases. Germline V CDR1 and CDR2: SGDLS, YYNGEE. The CDR3 contains 15 residues. V was clipped by 0 bases and J by 5 bases; unmatched bases: 5. The CDR3 is CASSVVAGVDNEQFF. Written as DNA, the CDR3 is TGTGCCAGCAGCGTAGTTGCGGGGGTCGACAATGAGCAGTTCTTC.

The chain carries TRBV30 and TRBJ2-2, with TRBD1 matching over 8 bases. This CDR3 contains 16 residues. Trimming took 3 bases from V and 3 from J; bases not matched to a gene: 9. CDR1 GTSNPN and CDR2 SVGIG come from the germline V gene (reference sequence). The CDR3 sequence is CAWRRGRTGHTGELFF. Here the CDR3 DNA reads TGTGCCTGGAGGAGGGGCAGGACAGGGCACACCGGGGAGCTGTTTTTT.

The CDR3 region has the DNA TGTGCCAGCAGTGAGGCTAGCGGGAGAGCAGATACGCAGTATTTT. This codes for CASSEASGRADTQYF. This sequence joins TRBV6-4 and TRBJ2-3, with TRBD2 matching over 10 bases. Trimming removed 3 bases from V and 4 bases from J; junction bases left unmatched: 4. Germline values: CDR1 MRHNA, CDR2 SNTAGT. The CDR3 length is 15 residues.

The genes are TRBV4-1 and TRBJ1-1; TRBD1 agrees at 7 bases. Unmatched junction bases numbered 8, after V lost 6 bases and J lost 1 base. CDR3 length: 15 amino acids. Looked up from germline, CDR1 is MGHRA and CDR2 is YSYEKL. The CDR3 protein is CASSHIQGRNTEAFF. In DNA form, the CDR3 reads TGCGCCAGCAGTCACATACAGGGGAGGAACACTGAAGCTTTCTTT.

V gene TRBV7-8 combines with J gene TRBJ2-3; maybe TRBD2 (7 bases). There are 17 residues in the CDR3. From germline, CDR1 is SGHVS and CDR2 FQNEAQ. Trimming left V 5 bases short and J 3 bases short, with 21 bases between. CDR3 in DNA: TGTGCCAGCAGCCGACAAAGATTCGGGGGGCAAACAGATACGCAGTATTTT. Translated, it gives CASSRQRFGGQTDTQYF.